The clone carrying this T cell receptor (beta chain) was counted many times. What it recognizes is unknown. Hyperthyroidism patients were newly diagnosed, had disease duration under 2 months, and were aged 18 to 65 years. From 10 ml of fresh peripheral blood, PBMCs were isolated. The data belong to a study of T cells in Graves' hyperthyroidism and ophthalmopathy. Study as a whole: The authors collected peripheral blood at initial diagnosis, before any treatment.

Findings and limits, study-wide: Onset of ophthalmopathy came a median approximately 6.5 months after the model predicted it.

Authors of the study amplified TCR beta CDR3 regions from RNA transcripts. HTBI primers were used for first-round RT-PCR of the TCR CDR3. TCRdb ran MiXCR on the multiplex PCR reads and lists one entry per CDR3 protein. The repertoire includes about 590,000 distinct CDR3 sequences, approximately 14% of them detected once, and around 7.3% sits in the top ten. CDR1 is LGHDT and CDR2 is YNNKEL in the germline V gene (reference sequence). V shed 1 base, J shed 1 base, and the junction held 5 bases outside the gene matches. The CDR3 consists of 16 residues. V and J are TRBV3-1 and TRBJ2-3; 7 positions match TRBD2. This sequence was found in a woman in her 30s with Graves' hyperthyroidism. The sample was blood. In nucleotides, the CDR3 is TGTGCCAGCAGCCAAGGTCGACGGGGGGGCACAGATACGCAGTATTTT. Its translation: CASSQGRRGGTDTQYF.